The entry below describes one T cell receptor (beta chain). V was cut by 2 bases and J by 6 bases, with 8 bases left in between. In germline, CDR1 is WNHNN, CDR2 SYGVQD (reference sequence). This CDR3 region has 13 residues. Sequenced by immunoSEQ multiplex PCR; TCRdb stores in-frame clones only, minus some. Of 12,000 or so clones listed, over 65% are singletons. This entry is derived from a study of T cells after somatic rescue of genetic block. The TCR was taken from a boy aged 5-17 years. V gene TRBV10-1 combines with J gene TRBJ2-1, with TRBD1 as a possible D gene (5 bases). Sequencing was carried out using peripheral blood mononuclear cells (PBMCs). CDR3 bases: TGCGCCAGCAGTGAGAGGGGCACCAATGAGCAGTTCTTC. This translates into CASSERGTNEQFF.